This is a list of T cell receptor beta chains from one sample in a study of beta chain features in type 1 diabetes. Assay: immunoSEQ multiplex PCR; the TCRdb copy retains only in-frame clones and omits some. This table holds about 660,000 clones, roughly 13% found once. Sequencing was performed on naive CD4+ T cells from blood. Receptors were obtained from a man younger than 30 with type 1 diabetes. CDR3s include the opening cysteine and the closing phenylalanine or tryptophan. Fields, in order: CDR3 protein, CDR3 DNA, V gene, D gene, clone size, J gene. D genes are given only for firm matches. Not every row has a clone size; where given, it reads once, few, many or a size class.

CDR3: CASSLDSSGPYEQYF
DNA: TGTGCCAGCAGCTTAGATAGTAGCGGTCCCTACGAGCAGTACTTC
V: TRBV7-2
D: NA
size: once
J: TRBJ2-7

CDR3: CASSLYDNEQFF
DNA: TGTGCCAGCAGCTTATACGACAATGAGCAGTTCTTC
V: TRBV7-2
D: NA
size: few
J: TRBJ2-1

CDR3: CASSLSVGLAGGQFF
DNA: TGTGCCAGCAGCTTATCAGTCGGGCTAGCGGGGGGGCAGTTCTTC
V: TRBV7-2
D: TRBD2
size: NA
J: TRBJ2-1

CDR3: CAWSAERREQYF
DNA: TGTGCCTGGAGTGCCGAGCGACGCGAGCAGTACTTC
V: TRBV30
D: NA
size: few
J: TRBJ2-7

CDR3: CAGTDSNYGYTF
DNA: TGTGCCGGGACGGACTCTAACTATGGCTACACCTTC
V: TRBV2
D: NA
size: NA
J: TRBJ1-2

CDR3: CASSASVGHLNTGELFF
DNA: TGTGCCAGCAGTGCATCGGTGGGCCACCTGAACACCGGGGAGCTGTTTTTT
V: TRBV28
D: NA
size: NA
J: TRBJ2-2

CDR3: CASSEGASYEQYF
DNA: TGCGCCAGCAGTGAGGGGGCATCCTACGAGCAGTACTTC
V: TRBV10-1
D: NA
size: NA
J: TRBJ2-7

CDR3: CASSFLTGESYEQYF
DNA: TGTGCCAGCAGTTTCCTGACAGGGGAAAGCTACGAGCAGTACTTC
V: TRBV27
D: TRBD1
size: NA
J: TRBJ2-7

CDR3: CASSAQSMNTEAFF
DNA: TGTGCCAGCAGCGCCCAGTCCATGAACACTGAAGCTTTCTTT
V: TRBV7-9
D: NA
size: few
J: TRBJ1-1

CDR3: CAWSRGTEAVYTF
DNA: TGTGCCTGGAGCAGGGGGACGGAGGCGGTCTACACCTTC
V: TRBV30
D: TRBD1
size: NA
J: TRBJ1-2

CDR3: CASTKYPGVGYNEQFF
DNA: TGTGCCAGCACCAAATACCCAGGGGTAGGCTACAATGAGCAGTTCTTC
V: TRBV5-8
D: NA
size: few
J: TRBJ2-1

CDR3: CASSLAGGINNEQFF
DNA: TGTGCCAGCAGCTTAGCGGGGGGGATCAACAATGAGCAGTTCTTC
V: TRBV13
D: TRBD2
size: NA
J: TRBJ2-1

CDR3: CASSPTGSGANVLTF
DNA: TGTGCCAGTAGTCCAACAGGGTCTGGGGCCAACGTCCTGACTTTC
V: TRBV19
D: NA
size: few
J: TRBJ2-6

CDR3: CAWSGMHYTEAFF
DNA: TGTGCCTGGAGTGGCATGCATTACACTGAAGCTTTCTTT
V: TRBV30
D: NA
size: NA
J: TRBJ1-1

CDR3: CASSYSGLYGYTF
DNA: TGTGCCAGCAGTTACTCAGGTCTCTATGGCTACACCTTC
V: TRBV6-5
D: NA
size: NA
J: TRBJ1-2

CDR3: CASSLPGQLYEQYF
DNA: TGTGCCAGCAGTTTACCGGGACAACTTTACGAGCAGTACTTC
V: TRBV28
D: NA
size: NA
J: TRBJ2-7

CDR3: CASSLKGHEQYF
DNA: TGTGCCAGCAGTTTAAAGGGACACGAGCAGTACTTC
V: TRBV28
D: NA
size: few
J: TRBJ2-7

CDR3: CASGQDRGTDTQYF
DNA: TGTGCTAGTGGACAGGACAGGGGCACAGATACGCAGTATTTT
V: TRBV12-5
D: TRBD1
size: few
J: TRBJ2-3

CDR3: CASSPRLIAGPYNEQFF
DNA: TGTGCCAGCAGCCCCCGGCTGATAGCGGGCCCCTACAATGAGCAGTTCTTC
V: TRBV4-2
D: TRBD2
size: few
J: TRBJ2-1

CDR3: CASSLDRTSFGYTF
DNA: TGTGCCAGCAGCTTAGATCGGACCTCTTTCGGCTACACCTTC
V: TRBV7-2
D: NA
size: few
J: TRBJ1-2

CDR3: CASRWNPRTGELFF
DNA: TGTGCCAGCAGATGGAACCCTCGGACCGGGGAGCTGTTTTTT
V: TRBV6-4
D: NA
size: NA
J: TRBJ2-2

CDR3: CASRGTSGRNEQFF
DNA: TGTGCCAGCCGAGGGACTAGCGGGCGCAATGAGCAGTTCTTC
V: TRBV2
D: TRBD2
size: NA
J: TRBJ2-1